The 21 T cell receptor beta chains in this list originate from one sample, sequenced in a study of blood T cell repertoires in COVID-19. The data were produced by immunoSEQ multiplex PCR, yet TCRdb's version contains in-frame clones alone and is incomplete. The sample shows a few hundred thousand clones, roughly 89% of them seen only once. Sequencing was done on a sample of PBMCs or T cells enriched from blood (not recorded which). The receptors originated from a woman aged 30 to 39 who had recovered from COVID-19.

The rearrangement links TRBV2 to TRBJ2-3, with a possible D match to TRBD2 (5 bases). The CDR3 is 13 amino acids. CDR1 and CDR2 (germline): SNHLY, FYNNEI. Trimming took 8 bases from V and 2 from J, leaving 11 bases between them. The CDR3 here is CASSQRNTDTQYF. The CDR3 bases are TGTGCCAGCTCGCAGCGGAACACAGATACGCAGTATTTT.

V gene TRBV25-1 combines with J gene TRBJ1-5, with TRBD1 as a possible D gene (5 bases). V dropped 0 bases and J dropped 5 bases, with 8 bases sitting between them. Germline V gives CDR1 MGHDK, CDR2 SYGVNS. This CDR3 is 14 amino acids long. The CDR3 nucleotides are TGTGCCAGCAGTGAATACGGGGGGGATCAGCCCCAGCATTTT. This sequence encodes CASSEYGGDQPQHF.

The V gene is TRBV30, the J gene TRBJ1-3; possibly TRBD1 for D (6 bases). The CDR3 totals 13 residues. Germline lookup yields CDR1 GTSNPN and CDR2 SVGIG (reference sequence). CDR3 sequence: CVMGQHSGNTIYF. CDR3 sequence (DNA): TGTGTTATGGGACAACACTCTGGAAACACCATATATTTT.

CDR3 DNA: TGTGCCAGCAGCTCCCCCTCCGGGTGGCGCCGCTACGAGCAGTACTTC. Residues: CASSSPSGWRRYEQYF. The V and J genes are TRBV3-1 (or the pseudogene TRBV3-2) and TRBJ2-7; D uncertain. This CDR3 is 16 amino acids long. Germline lookup yields CDR1 LGHDT and CDR2 YNNKEL (reference sequence). V dropped 5 bases and J dropped 3 bases, with 20 bases sitting between them.

This clone was counted a single time. This chain links TRBV11-2 with TRBJ1-6; no firm D call. The ends were cut back, 6 bases at V and 10 bases at J, with 16 bases in the middle. The CDR3 contains 14 residues. CDR1 and CDR2 from the germline V gene are SGHAT and FQNNGV. The CDR3 here is CASRQSGRESPLHF. CDR3 in DNA: TGTGCCAGCAGGCAATCGGGGAGGGAATCACCCCTCCACTTT.

The rearrangement joins TRBV19 to TRBJ2-1, with TRBD1 matching over 10 bases. The CDR3 covers 19 residues. Germline CDR1 is LNHDA and CDR2 is SQIVND (reference sequence). V lost 6 bases to trimming and J lost 4 bases; unmatched junction nucleotides: 18. The DNA of the CDR3 is TGTGCCAGTAGAGACCGGGACAGGGGACACGGGAGAATATACAATGAGCAGTTCTTC. Its translation is CASRDRDRGHGRIYNEQFF. The whole variable domain, remainder taken from reference TRBV19 and TRBJ2-1, is DGGITQSPKYLFRKEGQNVTLSCEQNLNHDAMYWYRQDPGQGLRLIYYSQIVNDFQKGDIAEGYSVSREKKESFPLTVTSAQKNPTAFYLCASRDRDRGHGRIYNEQFFGPGTRLTVL.

The table lists this clone with a count of one. The chain is built from TRBV27 and TRBJ1-1; D might be TRBD1 (6 bases). Per germline, CDR1 MNHEY and CDR2 SMNVEV (reference sequence). The V gene lost 3 bases and the J gene lost 5 bases, with 13 bases spanning the gap. The CDR3 loop spans 14 amino acids. The CDR3 bases are TGTGCCAGCAGTTTTAAGAGGGGGAGAACTGAAGCTTTCTTT. This gives the protein CASSFKRGRTEAFF.

The chain is built from TRBV18 and TRBJ1-5, with D uncertain. The CDR3 has 14 residues. Per germline, CDR1 KGHSH and CDR2 LQKENI. Trimming removed 6 bases from V and 0 bases from J, with 9 bases in between. The CDR3 nucleotides are TGTGCCAGCTCTCTACTTGATAGCAATCAGCCCCAGCATTTT. Its translation is CASSLLDSNQPQHF.

The CDR3 coding sequence is TGTGCCAGCAGTATGACAGGGATTAACACTGAAGCTTTCTTT. Amino acids: CASSMTGINTEAFF. The gene calls are TRBV9 and TRBJ1-1; TRBD1 agrees at 7 bases. CDR1 and CDR2 from the germline V gene are SGDLS and YYNGEE. J lost 2 bases, V lost 5 bases, and 6 bases had no gene match. This CDR3 has 14 residues.

The V gene is TRBV6-5, the J gene TRBJ1-4, with D uncertain. V gave up 6 bases and J gave up 6 bases, with 8 bases separating them. The CDR3 is 12 amino acids. Germline values: CDR1 MNHEY, CDR2 SVGAGI. CDR3 protein: CASRSVDEKLFF. The CDR3 DNA is TGTGCCAGCAGGTCTGTCGATGAAAAACTGTTTTTT.

The chain is built from TRBV27 and TRBJ1-1; TRBD1 aligns across 10 bases. J was trimmed by 3 bases and V by 5 bases; bases with no gene match: 9. This CDR3 comprises 16 residues. CDR1 is MNHEY and CDR2 is SMNVEV in the germline V gene (reference sequence). CDR3 nucleotides: TGTGCCAGCAGTCGAAAGGGACAGGGGAGGCACACTGAAGCTTTCTTT. It encodes CASSRKGQGRHTEAFF.

The chain recombines TRBV24-1 with TRBJ2-2, with 8 positions matching TRBD1. The J segment lost 3 bases and the V segment lost 6 bases, leaving 11 bases of the junction unmatched. Germline-derived CDR1 and CDR2 are KGHDR and SFDVKD. The CDR3 runs to 17 residues. The CDR3, as DNA: TGTGCCACCAGTCGGGACAGGCGTTTCCCGGACACCGGGGAGCTGTTTTTT. Translating it yields CATSRDRRFPDTGELFF.

The chain combines TRBV7-2 with TRBJ1-2, with TRBD1 identical over 7 bases. With 8 bases clipped from V and 1 base from J, the junction kept 13 bases outside the gene matches. The CDR3 extends over 16 amino acids. CDR1 is SGHTA and CDR2 is FQGNSA in the germline V gene. DNA of the CDR3: TGTGCCAGCCAAATAAGCGGACAGGCGCGTAACTATGGCTACACCTTC. Amino acid sequence: CASQISGQARNYGYTF.

V and J are TRBV10-3 and TRBJ1-1; 9 bases fit TRBD1. Trimming took 9 bases from V and 6 from J; bases not matched to a gene: 8. Germline values: CDR1 ENHRY, CDR2 SYGVKD. The CDR3 loop spans 13 amino acids. The DNA for the CDR3 is TGTGCCATAGCCGGGACAGGGTCGTCTGAAGCTTTCTTT. It encodes CAIAGTGSSEAFF.

This chain joins TRBV4-1 and TRBJ2-2, with 7 nucleotides matching TRBD1. The junction had 3 bases not matched to a gene; V was cut back by 4 bases and J by 4 bases. The CDR3 has 14 amino acids. Per the germline V gene, CDR1 is MGHRA and CDR2 is YSYEKL. CDR3 sequence: CASSLGQFTGELFF. CDR3 nucleotides: TGCGCCAGCAGCCTGGGACAGTTCACCGGGGAGCTGTTTTTT.

V gene TRBV5-1 combines with J gene TRBJ2-7; a weak D match, TRBD1 (5 bases). The CDR3 is made up of 16 amino acids. V lost 0 bases and J 0 bases, leaving 13 bases between the germline ends. Per the germline V gene, CDR1 is SGHRS and CDR2 is YFSETQ. This CDR3 is CASSLEAGHSSYEQYF. The CDR3 DNA is TGCGCCAGCAGCTTGGAGGCAGGACACAGCTCCTACGAGCAGTACTTC.

V usage is TRBV6-5 and J usage is TRBJ1-2; D is uncertain. The germline V gene encodes CDR1 MNHEY and CDR2 SVGAGI. The CDR3 extends over 13 amino acids. V lost 6 bases and J lost 4, with 12 bases in between. The CDR3 nucleotides are TGTGCCAGCAGGACACAGTCTGCCTATGGCTACACCTTC. This encodes CASRTQSAYGYTF.

This chain uses TRBV7-2 with TRBJ2-7; 7 nucleotides line up with TRBD2. This CDR3 contains 16 residues. Unmatched junction bases numbered 15, after V lost 3 bases and J lost 7 bases. Germline CDR1 SGHTA, CDR2 FQGNSA. The CDR3 here is CASSLGGGSIMWEQYF. Written as DNA, the CDR3 is TGTGCCAGCAGCTTGGGCGGCGGGAGTATTATGTGGGAGCAGTACTTC. The full variable domain, with the rest looked up from reference TRBV7-2 and TRBJ2-7, is GAGVSQSPSNKVTEKGKDVELRCDPISGHTALYWYRQSLGQGLEFLIYFQGNSAPDKSGLPSDRFSAERTGGSVSTLTIQRTQQEDSAVYLCASSLGGGSIMWEQYFGPGTRLTVT.

V usage is TRBV19 and J usage is TRBJ1-2; 7 nucleotides agree with TRBD1. The CDR3 spans 15 residues. The germline gives CDR1 LNHDA, CDR2 SQIVND (reference sequence). With V trimmed by 7 bases and J by 4 bases, 12 bases remained unmatched. CDR3: CASIDETGRSYGYTF. CDR3 coding DNA: TGTGCCAGTATCGATGAGACAGGGCGAAGCTATGGCTACACCTTC. The whole variable domain, filled in from reference TRBV19 and TRBJ1-2, reads DGGITQSPKYLFRKEGQNVTLSCEQNLNHDAMYWYRQDPGQGLRLIYYSQIVNDFQKGDIAEGYSVSREKKESFPLTVTSAQKNPTAFYLCASIDETGRSYGYTFGSGTRLTVV.

The chain recombines TRBV7-9 with TRBJ2-1, with 11 bases fitting TRBD2. Germline CDR1 SEHNR, CDR2 FQNEAQ (reference sequence). V dropped 3 bases and J dropped 7; count of bases not matched to a gene: 11. The length of the CDR3 is 17 residues. The CDR3 DNA follows: TGTGCCAGCAGCTTGGACGTAGCGGGAGGGCCGGATAATGAGCAGTTCTTC. This codes for CASSLDVAGGPDNEQFF.

The chain carries TRBV7-6 and TRBJ1-3; TRBD1 might be the D (6 bases). The length of the CDR3 is 16 residues. From germline, CDR1 is SGHVS and CDR2 FNYEAQ. The germline V and J ends were trimmed by 1 base and 1 base, with 11 bases remaining between them. The CDR3 DNA follows: TGTGCCAGCAGCTTAGATGGGACACTTTCTGGAAACACCATATATTTT. Translating gives CASSLDGTLSGNTIYF.